This T cell receptor beta chain is drawn from a study of OX40 agonist ivuxolimab in advanced cancers. Germline assignment: CDR1 MNHEY and CDR2 SVGAGI. V was trimmed by 6 bases and J by 6 bases, leaving 11 bases between them. The CDR3 has 12 residues. Libraries were prepared by immunoSEQ multiplex PCR; TCRdb keeps only in-frame clonotypes and omits some of them. This sample carries 60,000 to 65,000 clones, around 90% of them seen once, and the ten largest clones take around 25%. The V gene is TRBV6-5, the J gene TRBJ1-2; a possible D gene is TRBD1 (5 bases). This TCR was recovered from an adult with an advanced solid tumor such as melanoma, head and neck, liver or kidney cancer. The source material was CD4+ or CD8+ T cells sorted from blood, sampled in a trial of the OX40 agonist ivuxolimab. The CDR3 loop is CASRGGEHGYTF. In DNA form, the CDR3 reads TGTGCCAGCAGGGGGGGGGAACATGGCTACACCTTC.